These 21 T cell receptor beta chains originate from one sample sequenced in a study of blood T cell repertoires in COVID-19 (dated by TCRdb to about 2020). Receptor amplification or capture employed the immunoSEQ multiplex PCR assay. In its TCRdb copy, this immuneACCESS table keeps in-frame sequences only and misses some clones. Where compared with another copy, unresolved V genes explain less than half of these, and the others have no known cause. Present in this sample are about 200,000 clones, just under 85% of which were seen just once. The ten largest clones add up to around 0.93% of the sample. Specimen: peripheral blood. Source of these receptors: a man aged 55 to 70 with COVID-19, enrolled during active disease.

The rearrangement uses TRBV16 and TRBJ1-2, with D unclear. The ends were cut back, 3 bases at V and 2 bases at J, with 7 bases in the middle. Germline values: CDR1 KGHSY, CDR2 FQNENV. This CDR3 comprises 13 residues. CDR3 DNA sequence: TGTGCCAGCAGCCAGGACTTAAACTATGGCTACACCTTC. Its protein is CASSQDLNYGYTF.

The chain joins TRBV5-1 to TRBJ1-2; unclear D gene. The CDR3 totals 12 residues. V lost 0 bases to trimming and J lost 8 bases, with 8 bases between them. In germline, CDR1 is SGHRS, CDR2 YFSETQ. The CDR3 nucleotides read TGCGCCAGCAGCTTGGGAGAGCACGGCTACACCTTC. Translating it yields CASSLGEHGYTF.

The chain uses TRBV6-5 and TRBJ1-2; a weak D match, TRBD1 (5 bases). CDR1 is MNHEY, CDR2 SVGAGI, per germline. The CDR3 has 14 amino acids. Trimming removed 10 bases at V and 4 bases at J, with 19 bases between. CDR3 region: CATKGSSRGYGYTF. The CDR3 region has the DNA TGTGCCACGAAGGGGTCATCAAGGGGCTATGGCTACACCTTC.

This sequence joins TRBV6-2 or TRBV6-3 and TRBJ2-6; D may be TRBD1 (5 bases). The CDR3 loop spans 16 amino acids. Trimming removed 5 bases at V and 2 bases at J, with 13 bases between. From germline, CDR1 is MNHEY and CDR2 SVGEGT. The chain's CDR3 is CASSLSRVAGANVLTF. Here the CDR3 DNA reads TGTGCCAGCAGTCTTTCCAGGGTAGCTGGGGCCAACGTCCTGACTTTC.

J is TRBJ2-1 and V is TRBV27; 7 bases align to TRBD2. V shed 5 bases and J 0 bases; nucleotides not matched to a gene: 7. This CDR3 comprises 16 residues. Germline V gene sequence: CDR1 MNHEY, CDR2 SMNVEV (reference sequence). The CDR3 is CASSVAGPPSYNEQFF. Here the CDR3 DNA reads TGTGCCAGCAGTGTAGCGGGTCCTCCCTCCTACAATGAGCAGTTCTTC.

The genes are TRBV24-1 and TRBJ2-3; TRBD2 matches 8 bases. Trimming at V came to 3 bases and at J to 6 bases, leaving 7 bases not matched to a gene. This CDR3 is 15 amino acids long. Germline V gives CDR1 KGHDR, CDR2 SFDVKD. This CDR3 reads CATSDEAGVGDTQYF. The CDR3 bases are TGTGCCACCAGTGATGAAGCGGGAGTGGGGGATACGCAGTATTTT.

The chain joins TRBV10-3 to TRBJ1-4; D might be TRBD1 (6 bases). CDR3 size: 13 residues. CDR1 is ENHRY and CDR2 is SYGVKD in the germline V gene. V was trimmed by 6 bases and J by 8 bases, leaving 13 bases between them. CDR3 loop: CAIRSTGSEKLFF. The CDR3, as DNA: TGTGCCATCAGATCGACAGGTTCCGAAAAACTGTTTTTT.

The chain is built from TRBV5-1 and TRBJ1-2; 8 bases match TRBD1. The CDR3 runs 16 residues. The junction had 4 bases not matched to a gene; V was cut back by 0 bases and J by 0 bases. Germline V gene lookup returns CDR1 SGHRS and CDR2 YFSETQ. DNA for the CDR3: TGCGCCAGCAGCTTGGGGACAGGGAACGCTAACTATGGCTACACCTTC. Translation: CASSLGTGNANYGYTF.

This clone has just one count. The same CDR3 is also encoded by other DNA sequences in this sample. The CDR3 DNA sequence: TGCGCCAGCAGCTTGGACAGGGACGGCTACACCTTC. Residues: CASSLDRDGYTF. The chain uses TRBV5-1 and TRBJ1-2; D possibly corresponds to TRBD1 (6 bases). Germline CDR1 SGHRS, CDR2 YFSETQ. V was trimmed by 0 bases and J by 8 bases, leaving 8 bases between them. CDR3 length: 12 amino acids.

The J gene is TRBJ2-1, the V gene TRBV19; 10 positions match TRBD2. Germline-derived CDR1 and CDR2 are LNHDA and SQIVND (reference sequence). V shed 5 bases, J shed 4 bases, and the junction held 8 bases outside the gene matches. This CDR3 has 16 amino acids. For the CDR3, the DNA is TGTGCCAGTAGTCCCCCGGGACTAGCGTTATACAATGAGCAGTTCTTC. This gives the protein CASSPPGLALYNEQFF.

The chain uses TRBV10-3 and TRBJ1-4; 9 positions agree with TRBD1. CDR3 length: 15 residues. The germline V gene encodes CDR1 ENHRY and CDR2 SYGVKD. V dropped 2 bases and J dropped 4; count of bases not matched to a gene: 2. The DNA of the CDR3 is TGTGCCATCAGTGAGCCGGGACAGGGTAATGAAAAACTGTTTTTT. The encoded protein is CAISEPGQGNEKLFF.

The V gene is TRBV7-2, the J gene TRBJ2-7, with a possible D match to TRBD2 (5 bases). The CDR3 is made up of 15 amino acids. Trimming stripped 6 bases from V and 0 bases from J, with 15 bases between. Germline CDR1 is SGHTA and CDR2 is FQGNSA. The CDR3 region has the DNA TGTGCCAGCAGAGCGGCCGGATTAAGCTCCTACGAGCAGTACTTC. Its protein product is CASRAAGLSSYEQYF.

This sequence joins TRBV2 and TRBJ2-2; perhaps TRBD2 as D (7 bases). This CDR3 has 16 residues. Looked up from germline, CDR1 is SNHLY and CDR2 is FYNNEI. Trimming took 6 bases from V and 6 from J, leaving 20 bases between them. Written as DNA, the CDR3 is TGTGCCAGCAGCCCCGTGGGGGGGCAAGGAGCCGGGGAGCTGTTTTTT. Protein sequence: CASSPVGGQGAGELFF. Full variable domain (rest looked up from reference TRBV2 and TRBJ2-2): EPEVTQTPSHQVTQMGQEVILRCVPISNHLYFYWYRQILGQKVEFLVSFYNNEISEKSEIFDDQFSVERPDGSNFTLKIRSTKLEDSAMYFCASSPVGGQGAGELFFGEGSRLTVL.

This chain uses TRBV18 with TRBJ1-3; no definite D call. Germline assignment: CDR1 KGHSH and CDR2 LQKENI. The V gene lost 7 bases and the J gene lost 4 bases, with 14 bases spanning the gap. The CDR3 loop spans 14 amino acids. The CDR3 DNA follows: TGTGCCAGCTACATCGGCCTACAGGGAAACACCATATATTTT. Protein product: CASYIGLQGNTIYF.

The V and J genes are TRBV19 and TRBJ1-1, with 8 bases fitting TRBD1. The junction had 13 bases not matched to a gene; V was cut back by 6 bases and J by 4 bases. There are 16 residues in the CDR3. The germline V gene encodes CDR1 LNHDA and CDR2 SQIVND (reference sequence). CDR3 amino acids: CASSRQQGARGTEAFF. CDR3 nucleotides: TGTGCCAGTAGCCGTCAGCAGGGGGCACGGGGCACTGAAGCTTTCTTT.

This clone was seen a handful of times. The CDR3 region is CASSLNRLAGGPNEQYF. The CDR3, as DNA: TGTGCCAGCAGCTTAAACCGACTAGCGGGAGGGCCTAACGAGCAGTACTTC. J is TRBJ2-7 and V is TRBV5-4; the match to TRBD2 covers 14 bases. Germline trimming cut 2 bases from V and 5 bases from J; bases unmatched to any gene: 9. This CDR3 has 17 amino acids. Germline loops: CDR1 SGHNT, CDR2 YYREEE (reference sequence).

The chain couples TRBV18 to TRBJ2-7; D uncertain. The CDR3 is 19 residues long. Trimming took 3 bases from V and 2 from J, leaving 26 bases between them. CDR1 and CDR2 from the germline V gene are KGHSH and LQKENI. This CDR3 is CASSPDDLGATLVTYEQYF. CDR3 bases: TGTGCCAGCTCACCGGATGACCTAGGTGCGACCCTGGTCACCTACGAGCAGTACTTC.

This clone was seen just once. The V gene is TRBV19, the J gene TRBJ1-2; D unresolved. The V gene lost 3 bases and the J gene lost 5 bases, with 7 bases spanning the gap. This CDR3 contains 12 residues. CDR1 LNHDA and CDR2 SQIVND come from the germline V gene (reference sequence). CDR3 bases: TGTGCCAGTAGTATGTCGGGGTATGGCTACACCTTC. Its protein is CASSMSGYGYTF.

J is TRBJ2-5 and V is TRBV5-4; 9 nucleotides align to TRBD1. CDR1 and CDR2 (germline): SGHNT, YYREEE (reference sequence). This CDR3 has 17 residues. V dropped 4 bases and J dropped 6; count of bases not matched to a gene: 16. This chain's CDR3 is CASSTTGGEEGRKTQYF. The CDR3 DNA reads as TGTGCCAGCAGCACGACAGGGGGAGAAGAGGGCCGTAAGACCCAGTACTTC.

This chain uses TRBV6-6 with TRBJ1-4; the match to TRBD1 covers 10 bases. Trimming at V came to 7 bases and at J to 8 bases, leaving 10 bases not matched to a gene. The CDR3 length is 15 residues. Germline CDR1 reads MNHNY; CDR2 reads SVGAGI (reference sequence). The CDR3 here is CASMRPGQGWEKLFF. CDR3 in DNA: TGTGCCAGCATGAGACCGGGACAGGGGTGGGAAAAACTGTTTTTT.

V is TRBV28 and J is TRBJ1-2; 7 bases align to TRBD1. In germline, CDR1 is MDHEN, CDR2 SYDVKM. V dropped 7 bases and J dropped 3; count of bases not matched to a gene: 2. The CDR3 is made up of 12 amino acids. The CDR3 protein is CASTGTDYGYTF. DNA for the CDR3: TGTGCCAGCACCGGGACAGACTATGGCTACACCTTC.